This is a list of T cell receptor beta chains from one sample in a study of T cells in Graves' hyperthyroidism and ophthalmopathy. TCRdb ran MiXCR on the multiplex PCR reads and lists one entry per CDR3 protein. Of some 360,000 distinct CDR3 sequences listed, 14% were seen once; the top ten hold approximately 11%. What was sequenced was blood. All receptors derive from a woman aged 55-70 years with Graves' hyperthyroidism. The CDR3 runs from the conserved cysteine through the conserved F or W. The D gene is left open where the match is weak. Where a row states a size, it is once, few, many or the class of an expanded clone; other rows omit it.

abundance	len	d_gene	v_gene	j_gene	CDR3aa	CDR3nt
many	12	NA	TRBV19	TRBJ2-7	CASSTPPGEQYF	TGTGCCAGTAGTACTCCTCCGGGAGAACAGTACTTC
many	15	NA	TRBV20-1	TRBJ2-3	CSAEEISQGADTQYF	TGCAGTGCTGAAGAGATCTCCCAGGGAGCAGATACGCAGTATTTT
few	14	TRBD1	TRBV5-1	TRBJ1-1	CASSWGDRSPMAFF	TGCGCCAGCAGCTGGGGGGACAGGAGCCCAATGGCTTTCTTT
many	13	TRBD2	TRBV27	TRBJ2-7	CASSSLPGGEQYF	TGTGCCAGCAGTTCCCTACCGGGAGGCGAGCAGTACTTC
many	17	TRBD1	TRBV20-1	TRBJ2-2	CSARDPVGQANTGELFF	TGCAGTGCTAGGGATCCCGTCGGACAGGCGAACACCGGGGAGCTGTTTTTT
many	11	NA	TRBV30	TRBJ2-7	CAWSGNYEQYF	TGTGCCTGGAGCGGAAACTACGAGCAGTACTTC
NA	15	NA	TRBV7-8	TRBJ2-7	CASSPGGRQSYEQYF	TGTGCCAGCAGCCCGGGCGGGCGTCAGTCCTACGAGCAGTACTTC
NA	20	TRBD2	TRBV11-3	TRBJ2-1	CASSLVRWRLAVSSYNEQFF	TGTGCCAGCAGCTTAGTGAGATGGAGACTAGCGGTAAGCTCCTACAATGAGCAGTTCTTC
NA	13	NA	TRBV4-2	TRBJ1-3	CANSPLGGNTIYF	TGTGCCAACAGCCCCCTCGGTGGAAACACCATATATTTT
NA	15	NA	TRBV27	TRBJ1-5	CASSLGGGNNQPQHF	TGTGCCAGCAGTCTAGGGGGGGGAAACAATCAGCCCCAGCATTTT
NA	13	NA	TRBV12-3/TRBV12-4	TRBJ2-2	CASSSYAPGELFF	TGTGCCAGCAGTTCCTATGCTCCCGGGGAGCTGTTTTTT
many	15	TRBD1	TRBV5-1	TRBJ1-2	CASSLGQGGWYGYTF	TGCGCCAGCAGCTTGGGACAGGGAGGATGGTATGGCTACACCTTC
few	13	TRBD2	TRBV6-1	TRBJ2-3	CASTSGDTDTQYF	TGTGCCTCAACTAGCGGAGACACAGATACGCAGTATTTT
few	16	NA	TRBV7-9	TRBJ2-7	CASSPHKGQNRYEQYF	TGTGCCAGCAGCCCGCATAAAGGCCAGAATCGTTACGAGCAGTACTTC
NA	14	NA	TRBV12-5	TRBJ2-1	CASGADRQANEQFF	TGTGCTAGTGGAGCCGATCGACAGGCAAATGAGCAGTTCTTC
few	15	NA	TRBV6-6	TRBJ1-1	CASSYSPTLNTEAFF	TGTGCCAGCAGTTACTCCCCGACACTGAACACTGAAGCTTTCTTT
many	19	TRBD2	TRBV12-3/TRBV12-4	TRBJ2-7	CASSLRGLAGGFASYEQYF	TGTGCCAGCAGTTTAAGGGGGCTAGCGGGAGGTTTCGCCTCCTACGAGCAGTACTTC
many	15	NA	TRBV5-1	TRBJ2-1	CASSLAFPQRDEQFF	TGCGCCAGCAGCTTGGCCTTCCCCCAGAGGGATGAGCAGTTCTTC
few	16	NA	TRBV7-2	TRBJ1-5	CASSSAGEGGNQPQHF	TGTGCCAGCAGCTCAGCCGGGGAAGGCGGCAATCAGCCCCAGCATTTT
once	18	TRBD2	TRBV6-2/TRBV6-3	TRBJ2-5	CASSSGLAGDLGEETQYF	TGTGCCAGCAGTTCAGGACTAGCGGGAGACCTGGGGGAAGAGACCCAGTACTTC
many	12	TRBD1	TRBV20-1	TRBJ2-4	CSARGQAEIQYF	TGCAGTGCTCGCGGACAGGCAGAAATTCAGTACTTC
many	12	NA	TRBV12-3/TRBV12-4	TRBJ1-6	CASSLGRSPLHF	TGTGCCAGCAGCCTCGGGCGGTCACCCCTCCACTTT
NA	19	TRBD2	TRBV7-3	TRBJ2-2	CASSLTGLAGGLYTGELFF	TGTGCCAGCAGCCTGACAGGGCTAGCGGGAGGCCTATACACCGGGGAGCTGTTTTTT
few	16	NA	TRBV7-3	TRBJ1-6	CASSSDPEGGWTPLHF	TGTGCCAGCAGCTCCGACCCGGAGGGGGGTTGGACACCCCTCCACTTT
many	13	NA	TRBV12-3/TRBV12-4	TRBJ1-6	CASSLGQSKPLHF	TGTGCCAGCAGTTTAGGCCAGTCTAAGCCCCTCCACTTT
many	12	NA	TRBV6-1	TRBJ2-7	CASRTSSYEQYF	TGTGCCAGCAGAACTAGCAGCTACGAGCAGTACTTC
many	15	NA	TRBV7-9	TRBJ1-2	CASSLSGSAGYGYTF	TGTGCCAGCAGCTTATCTGGCTCTGCCGGCTATGGCTACACCTTC
many	16	TRBD2	TRBV7-3	TRBJ2-3	CASSLTPSGNTDTQYF	TGTGCCAGCAGCTTAACACCTAGCGGAAACACAGATACGCAGTATTTT
few	16	TRBD1	TRBV12-3/TRBV12-4	TRBJ1-2	CAGSSGTGGGNYGYTF	TGTGCCGGCAGCTCCGGGACAGGGGGCGGGAACTATGGCTACACCTTC
many	14	TRBD1	TRBV18	TRBJ1-1	CASSRTGDGPEAFF	TGTGCCAGCTCCCGGACAGGGGACGGCCCTGAAGCTTTCTTT
many	16	NA	TRBV3-1	TRBJ1-1	CASSHTSGTLGTEAFF	TGTGCCAGCAGCCATACTTCAGGGACCTTGGGCACTGAAGCTTTCTTT
many	17	NA	TRBV9	TRBJ2-6	CASSRQGLPSGANVLTF	TGTGCCAGCAGTAGGCAGGGATTACCCTCTGGGGCCAACGTCCTGACTTTC
many	14	NA	TRBV2	TRBJ2-1	CASTGEVGYNEQFF	TGTGCCAGCACAGGTGAGGTAGGGTACAATGAGCAGTTCTTC
many	15	NA	TRBV7-2	TRBJ1-2	CASSSASEVGYGYTF	TGTGCCAGCAGCTCGGCTTCCGAGGTGGGCTATGGCTACACCTTC
few	18	NA	TRBV16	TRBJ1-5	CASSSPSGGEFIGQPQHF	TGTGCCAGCAGCTCCCCTTCCGGGGGCGAGTTTATTGGTCAGCCCCAGCATTTT
few	15	NA	TRBV5-1	TRBJ2-3	CASSVGRSSTDTQYF	TGCGCCAGCAGCGTGGGACGATCTAGCACAGATACGCAGTATTTT
NA	19	TRBD2	TRBV5-1	TRBJ2-3	CASSRRLGLAAQAPDTQYF	TGCGCCAGCAGCCGCCGACTAGGACTAGCGGCCCAGGCACCCGATACGCAGTATTTT
many	17	TRBD2	TRBV10-1	TRBJ2-3	CASSGTSGPESTDTQYF	TGCGCCAGCAGTGGGACTAGCGGCCCGGAAAGCACAGATACGCAGTATTTT
few	15	NA	TRBV6-1	TRBJ2-7	CASRGGGSAVYEQYF	TGTGCCAGTAGGGGGGGGGGTAGCGCCGTCTACGAGCAGTACTTC
NA	15	TRBD1	TRBV6-1	TRBJ2-1	CASTRGQGSRNEQFF	TGTGCCAGCACCCGGGGACAGGGAAGTAGGAATGAGCAGTTCTTC
few	14	NA	TRBV19	TRBJ1-4	CASSIGDGNEKLFF	TGTGCCAGTAGTATTGGGGACGGTAATGAAAAACTGTTTTTT
many	14	NA	TRBV6-1	TRBJ1-4	CASSSVLTNEKLFF	TGTGCCAGCAGTTCGGTCCTAACTAATGAAAAACTGTTTTTT
NA	15	NA	TRBV14	TRBJ2-3	CASSTYLGKTDTQYF	TGTGCCAGCAGCACCTACCTTGGAAAGACAGATACGCAGTATTTT
NA	18	NA	TRBV11-3	TRBJ1-2	CASSERPGSENPNYGYTF	TGTGCCAGCAGCGAAAGACCAGGCTCTGAAAATCCTAACTATGGCTACACCTTC
few	15	TRBD1	TRBV6-1	TRBJ1-1	CASSSGQGSLTEAFF	TGTGCCAGCAGTTCGGGACAGGGAAGCTTGACTGAAGCTTTCTTT
many	16	TRBD1	TRBV6-1	TRBJ2-7	CASSTFPGQSSYEQYF	TGTGCCAGCAGTACCTTCCCGGGACAGAGCTCCTACGAGCAGTACTTC
many	13	NA	TRBV7-3	TRBJ2-1	CASSSGHYNEQFF	TGTGCCAGCAGCTCGGGACACTACAATGAGCAGTTCTTC
NA	14	TRBD1	TRBV29-1	TRBJ2-7	CSVQPGQGDYEQYF	TGCAGCGTTCAACCGGGACAGGGGGACTACGAGCAGTACTTC
many	18	TRBD1	TRBV12-3/TRBV12-4	TRBJ1-5	CASSPATGGIYSNQPQHF	TGTGCCAGCAGTCCTGCCACAGGGGGCATCTATAGCAATCAGCCCCAGCATTTT
NA	13	NA	TRBV20-1	TRBJ1-5	CSAPLSGNQPQHF	TGCAGTGCTCCTTTATCGGGCAATCAGCCCCAGCATTTT
many	15	TRBD1	TRBV12-3/TRBV12-4	TRBJ1-3	CASSRQGYSGNTIYF	TGTGCCAGCAGCCGACAGGGCTACTCTGGAAACACCATATATTTT
many	16	TRBD1	TRBV12-3/TRBV12-4	TRBJ2-3	CASSPQGQGAIDTQYF	TGTGCCAGCAGTCCTCAGGGACAGGGGGCTATAGATACGCAGTATTTT
NA	13	TRBD2	TRBV7-9	TRBJ2-3	CASRAGVTDTQYF	TGTGCCAGCAGAGCGGGAGTAACCGATACGCAGTATTTT
few	17	NA	TRBV5-5	TRBJ1-1	CASSFLLNRVRDTEAFF	TGTGCCAGCAGCTTCCTACTAAACAGGGTCAGGGACACTGAAGCTTTCTTT
many	15	NA	TRBV12-3/TRBV12-4	TRBJ2-5	CASSFSGRNQETQYF	TGTGCCAGCAGTTTTTCGGGACGGAATCAAGAGACCCAGTACTTC
few	15	NA	TRBV4-1	TRBJ1-1	CASSPRGRANTEAFF	TGCGCCAGCAGCCCACGCGGACGGGCGAACACTGAAGCTTTCTTT
many	13	NA	TRBV28	TRBJ2-1	CASSPRGYNEQFF	TGTGCCAGCAGCCCCCGTGGGTACAATGAGCAGTTCTTC
many	16	TRBD2	TRBV28	TRBJ2-4	CASSPRLAGDKNIQYF	TGTGCCAGCAGTCCTAGACTAGCGGGAGACAAAAACATTCAGTACTTC
NA	14	TRBD2	TRBV10-3	TRBJ2-7	CAISDRTSGHEQYF	TGTGCCATCAGTGACCGGACTAGCGGCCACGAGCAGTACTTC
many	12	NA	TRBV12-3/TRBV12-4	TRBJ2-7	CASSPFRGEQYF	TGTGCCAGCAGTCCCTTCCGGGGGGAGCAGTACTTC